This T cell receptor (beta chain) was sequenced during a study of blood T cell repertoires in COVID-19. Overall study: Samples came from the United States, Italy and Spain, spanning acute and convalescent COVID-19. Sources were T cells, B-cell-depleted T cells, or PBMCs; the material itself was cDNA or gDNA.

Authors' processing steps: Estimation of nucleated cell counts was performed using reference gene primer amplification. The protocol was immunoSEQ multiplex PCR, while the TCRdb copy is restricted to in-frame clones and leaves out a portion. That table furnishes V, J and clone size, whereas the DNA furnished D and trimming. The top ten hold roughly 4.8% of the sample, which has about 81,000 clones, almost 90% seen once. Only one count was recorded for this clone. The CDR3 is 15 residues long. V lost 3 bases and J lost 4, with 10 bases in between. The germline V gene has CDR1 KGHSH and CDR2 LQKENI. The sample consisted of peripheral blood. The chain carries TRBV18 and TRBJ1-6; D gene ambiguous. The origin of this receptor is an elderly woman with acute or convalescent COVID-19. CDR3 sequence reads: CASSPTRVYNSPLHF. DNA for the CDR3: TGTGCCAGCTCACCCACCCGGGTTTATAATTCACCCCTCCACTTT.